These T cell receptor beta chains were read from a single sample in a study of cytomegalovirus exposure and HLA in healthy donors. The data were produced by immunoSEQ multiplex PCR, yet TCRdb's version contains in-frame clones alone and is incomplete. The repertoire holds over 150,000 clones, with 60% to 80% as singletons. Sequenced material: PBMCs. The receptors shown here come from a man aged 18 to 29 in good health and CMV-seropositive. Both conserved end residues are part of each CDR3. The D gene is left open where the match is weak. Clone size, where shown, is once, few, many, or a class for clones that have expanded.

abundance | j_gene | v_gene | d_gene | CDR3aa | CDR3nt
- | TRBJ1-1 | TRBV10-2 | - | CASGSGGAFF | TGCGCCAGCGGGTCGGGTGGAGCTTTCTTT
once | TRBJ1-4 | TRBV30 | - | CAWSFMSSEKLFF | TGTGCCTGGAGTTTCATGAGTAGTGAAAAACTGTTTTTT
few | TRBJ2-7 | TRBV4-1 | TRBD2 | CASSQVTSGRIYF | TGCGCCAGCAGCCAAGTGACTAGCGGGAGGATCTACTTC
- | TRBJ1-5 | TRBV2 | - | CASSESEWSNQPQHF | TGTGCCAGCAGTGAATCGGAGTGGAGCAATCAGCCCCAGCATTTT
- | TRBJ2-7 | TRBV7-2 | TRBD2 | CASSLVGGGNPYEQYF | TGTGCCAGCAGCTTAGTCGGGGGGGGAAATCCTTACGAGCAGTACTTC
- | TRBJ2-7 | TRBV10-3 | - | CAISETLRGQYF | TGTGCCATCAGTGAAACCCTACGCGGGCAGTACTTC
- | TRBJ2-5 | TRBV5-1 | TRBD2 | CASSLGGLAGYEETQYF | TGCGCCAGCAGCTTAGGGGGACTAGCGGGCTACGAAGAGACCCAGTACTTC
- | TRBJ1-5 | TRBV7-2 | - | CASSFRGGQPQHF | TGTGCCAGCAGCTTTCGGGGTGGTCAGCCCCAGCATTTT
- | TRBJ1-2 | TRBV5-4 | TRBD1 | CASSPRDRGESGYTF | TGTGCCAGCAGCCCCAGGGACAGGGGAGAATCTGGCTACACCTTC
- | TRBJ1-4 | TRBV2 | - | CASSDVIQGRGEKLFF | TGTGCCAGCAGTGACGTCATACAGGGTCGTGGGGAAAAACTGTTTTTT
- | TRBJ1-2 | TRBV7-9 | TRBD1 | CASSLDDGTGENGYTF | TGTGCCAGCAGCCTAGATGACGGGACAGGGGAAAATGGCTACACCTTC
- | TRBJ2-1 | TRBV10-3 | TRBD2 | CAISPSGSDEQFF | TGTGCCATCTCGCCTAGCGGGAGCGATGAGCAGTTCTTC
- | TRBJ1-5 | TRBV6-1 | - | CATDSLSNQPQHF | TGTGCCACCGACAGCCTTAGCAATCAGCCCCAGCATTTT
- | TRBJ1-3 | TRBV7-2 | - | CASSPTSSGNTIYF | TGTGCCAGCAGCCCGACATCTTCTGGAAACACCATATATTTT
- | TRBJ1-4 | TRBV5-8 | TRBD1 | CASSEQDRVGNNEKLFF | TGTGCCAGCAGCGAACAAGACAGGGTGGGGAATAATGAAAAACTGTTTTTT
- | TRBJ2-3 | TRBV18 | - | CASSVQGRDTQYF | TGTGCCAGCTCCGTACAGGGCCGAGATACGCAGTATTTT
- | TRBJ2-3 | TRBV19 | - | CASSIGSKGSDTQYF | TGTGCCAGTAGTATAGGATCAAAGGGGTCAGATACGCAGTATTTT
- | TRBJ1-6 | TRBV5-5 | - | CASSTNSGLRGNSPLHF | TGTGCCAGCAGCACAAACTCGGGGTTACGGGGGAATTCACCCCTCCACTTT